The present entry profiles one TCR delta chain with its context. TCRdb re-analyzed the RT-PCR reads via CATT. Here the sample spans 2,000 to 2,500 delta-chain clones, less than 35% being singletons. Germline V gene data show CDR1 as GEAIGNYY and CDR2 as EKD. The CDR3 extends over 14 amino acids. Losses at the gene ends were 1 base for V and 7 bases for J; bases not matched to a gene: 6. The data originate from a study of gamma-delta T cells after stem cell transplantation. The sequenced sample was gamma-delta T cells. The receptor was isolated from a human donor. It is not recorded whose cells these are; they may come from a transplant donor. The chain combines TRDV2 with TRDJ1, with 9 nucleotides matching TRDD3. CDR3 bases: TGTGCCTGTGACACGCTCACGGGGGATACTAAACTCATCTTT. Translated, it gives CACDTLTGDTKLIF.